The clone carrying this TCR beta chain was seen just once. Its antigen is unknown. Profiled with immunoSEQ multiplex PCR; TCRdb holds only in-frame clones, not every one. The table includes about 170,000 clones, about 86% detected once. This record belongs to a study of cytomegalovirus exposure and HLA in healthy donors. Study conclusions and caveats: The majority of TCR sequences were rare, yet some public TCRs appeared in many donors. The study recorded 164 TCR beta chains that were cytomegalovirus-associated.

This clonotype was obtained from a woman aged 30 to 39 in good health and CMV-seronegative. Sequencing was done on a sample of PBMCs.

The CDR3 reads CATSSVGTGPLEAFF. The DNA for the CDR3 is TGTGCCACCAGCAGTGTGGGGACAGGGCCTCTTGAAGCTTTCTTT. The chain employs TRBV15 and TRBJ1-1; 9 positions match TRBD1. This CDR3 is 15 amino acids long. J lost 7 bases, V lost 3 bases, and 9 bases had no gene match. CDR1 and CDR2 from the germline V gene are LNHNV and YYDKDF (reference sequence).